One sample yielded the 18 T cell receptor beta chains listed below, sequenced in a study of T cells in Graves' hyperthyroidism and ophthalmopathy. Amplification targeted TCR beta CDR3 regions from RNA transcripts. Researchers ran a first-round RT-PCR on the TCR CDR3 using the HTBI primer set. TCRdb itself ran the multiplex PCR reads through MiXCR, one entry per CDR3 protein. This sample has 250,000 or so distinct CDR3 sequences; 12% to 15% occur once, and the top ten carry around 30%. The sample taken for sequencing was blood. These receptors came from a woman aged 50 to 65 with Graves' hyperthyroidism that later progressed to Graves' ophthalmopathy.

This clonotype turned up a few times. The chain joins TRBV2 to TRBJ1-5; D gene uncertain. V lost 4 bases and J lost 9, with 10 bases in between. This CDR3 contains 12 residues. Per germline, CDR1 SNHLY and CDR2 FYNNEI. The CDR3 sequence is CASSGGNGPQHF. Written as DNA, the CDR3 is TGTGCCAGCAGTGGGGGTAATGGGCCCCAGCATTTT.

V is TRBV19 and J is TRBJ2-7; possible D gene TRBD2, 5 bases. The CDR3 length is 14 residues. The germline CDR1 and CDR2 sequences are LNHDA and SQIVND (reference sequence). The V end was cut by 5 bases, the J end by 3 bases, with 14 bases between. The CDR3 spells CASSLKGAHYEQYF. The CDR3 DNA sequence: TGTGCCAGTAGTCTTAAGGGAGCCCACTACGAGCAGTACTTC.

This clonotype was counted ten times or more. The V and J genes are TRBV30 and TRBJ1-4; 7 nucleotides match TRBD1. The CDR3 length is 14 residues. The V gene end was trimmed by 8 bases and the J gene end by 0 bases; junction bases not matched to a gene: 6. Germline assignment: CDR1 GTSNPN and CDR2 SVGIG (reference sequence). CDR3 protein: CARLDRSTNEKLFF. The CDR3 DNA reads as TGTGCCCGCTTGGACAGGTCAACTAATGAAAAACTGTTTTTT.

This sequence joins TRBV28 and TRBJ2-3; D uncertain. Germline V gene lookup returns CDR1 MDHEN and CDR2 SYDVKM. Deletions cut 2 bases from V and 2 bases from J, with 11 bases between. The CDR3 has 15 amino acids. CDR3 sequence: CASSLLDRDTDTQYF. The DNA for the CDR3 is TGTGCCAGCAGTTTACTAGACCGAGACACAGATACGCAGTATTTT. Full variable domain (rest looked up from reference TRBV28 and TRBJ2-3): DVKVTQSSRYLVKRTGEKVFLECVQDMDHENMFWYRQDPGLGLRLIYFSYDVKMKEKGDIPEGYSVSREKKERFSLILESASTNQTSMYLCASSLLDRDTDTQYFGPGTRLTVL.

This chain connects TRBV20-1 to TRBJ1-4; TRBD1 agrees at 7 bases. The CDR3 totals 15 residues. The V gene's germline CDR1 is DFQATT and CDR2 SNEGSKA (reference sequence). J gave up 7 bases and V 3 bases, and 11 bases lay outside the gene matches. CDR3 sequence: CSASQVGRGLEKLFF. The CDR3 region has the DNA TGCAGTGCTAGTCAAGTGGGGAGGGGGCTTGAAAAACTGTTTTTT.

This clonotype was picked up many times. This chain links TRBV7-2 with TRBJ2-7; the match to TRBD1 covers 9 bases. CDR1 and CDR2 (germline): SGHTA, FQGNSA. V lost 4 bases and J lost 2; bases outside the gene matches: 0. The length of the CDR3 is 13 residues. CDR3 in DNA: TGTGCCAGCAGCTGGGACAGGGCCTACGAGCAGTACTTC. Its protein is CASSWDRAYEQYF.

This chain joins TRBV6-9 and TRBJ1-4, with D maybe TRBD1 (5 bases). Germline V gene data show CDR1 as MNHGY and CDR2 as SVAAGI. V dropped 0 bases and J dropped 5 bases, with 16 bases sitting between them. The CDR3 totals 17 residues. CDR3 sequence reads: CASSYSWQGLINEKLFF. The CDR3 DNA follows: TGTGCCAGCAGTTATTCGTGGCAGGGTCTCATCAATGAAAAACTGTTTTTT.

V usage is TRBV20-1 and J usage is TRBJ2-6, with D unclear. This CDR3 contains 14 residues. Trimming shortened V by 2 bases and J by 2 bases, and 7 bases separated the two germline ends. Germline CDR1 is DFQATT and CDR2 is SNEGSKA (reference sequence). CDR3 DNA: TGCAGTGCTAGACATCTAACTGGGGCCAACGTCCTGACTTTC. Translation gives CSARHLTGANVLTF.

The rearrangement uses TRBV20-1 and TRBJ1-3; D remains unclear. Trimming removed 2 bases at V and 4 bases at J, with 18 bases between. The CDR3 contains 16 residues. Per the germline V gene, CDR1 is DFQATT and CDR2 is SNEGSKA (reference sequence). The CDR3 nucleotides read TGCAGTGCTAGACTCCCGTACCGTGGAATCGGAAACACCATATATTTT. This gives the protein CSARLPYRGIGNTIYF.

This clonotype was recorded at least ten times. This sequence joins TRBV28 and TRBJ1-3; TRBD1 agrees at 7 bases. Losses at the gene ends were 10 bases for V and 4 bases for J; bases not matched to a gene: 13. The CDR3 covers 15 residues. The germline CDR1 and CDR2 sequences are MDHEN and SYDVKM. CDR3 amino acids: CATSWEQGTGNTIYF. DNA of the CDR3: TGTGCCACCTCCTGGGAACAGGGGACAGGAAACACCATATATTTT.

Details on this clonotype: One end of the junction is discordant with germline, which a read error may explain. This chain connects TRBV5-1 to TRBJ1-1, with 9 bases matching TRBD1. The length of the CDR3 is 16 residues. Germline CDR1 and CDR2: SGHRS and YFSETQ. This chain's CDR3 is CASSLRTGAVNTGAFF. In DNA form, the CDR3 reads TGCGCCAGCAGCTTAAGGACAGGGGCGGTCAACACTGGAGCTTTCTTT.

This clonotype has at least ten counts. J is TRBJ1-5 and V is TRBV20-1; D is unresolved. CDR1 and CDR2 (germline): DFQATT, SNEGSKA (reference sequence). The CDR3 is 14 amino acids. Between the trimmed V and J ends, which lost 2 bases and 5 bases, there was a span of 13 bases. CDR3 nucleotide sequence: TGCAGTGCTAGAACCGCGGGCAGTTATCAGCCCCAGCATTTT. Amino acids: CSARTAGSYQPQHF.

In this sample, this clonotype turned up many times. This chain uses TRBV6-1 with TRBJ2-7; D is undetermined. The CDR3 is made up of 15 amino acids. Trimming cost V 5 bases and J 0 bases, with 14 bases left between them. Germline assignment: CDR1 MNHNS and CDR2 SASEGT. The CDR3 DNA follows: TGTGCCAGCAGTCCTCGGGCGGACCGCTCCTACGAGCAGTACTTC. Protein sequence: CASSPRADRSYEQYF.

About this clonotype itself: This sequence may be a read error, since a much larger clone differs from it by one base. This rearrangement joins TRBV12-3 or TRBV12-4 to TRBJ1-2; D is ambiguous. The CDR3 runs 14 residues. The CDR3 loop reads CAGSFSPANYGYTF. The CDR3, as DNA: TGTGCCGGCAGTTTCTCCCCAGCAAACTATGGCTACACCTTC.

The rearrangement joins TRBV20-1 to TRBJ1-3, with D hard to call. Germline CDR1 and CDR2: DFQATT and SNEGSKA (reference sequence). The length of the CDR3 is 13 residues. For the CDR3, the DNA is TGCACCGCGGAGGAAAGCTCTGGAAACACCATATATTTT. Protein: CTAEESSGNTIYF.

In this sample, this clonotype turned up many times. V usage is TRBV3-1 and J usage is TRBJ1-3; D gene uncertain. V was trimmed by 4 bases and J by 4 bases, leaving 11 bases between them. CDR1 and CDR2 from the germline V gene are LGHDT and YNNKEL (reference sequence). This CDR3 has 14 residues. This CDR3 reads CASSPSSEGNTIYF. DNA for the CDR3: TGTGCCAGCAGCCCGTCGAGTGAGGGAAACACCATATATTTT.

The gene calls are TRBV6-2 or TRBV6-3 and TRBJ1-2, with TRBD1 identical over 7 bases. The CDR3 length is 12 residues. Germline-derived CDR1 and CDR2 are MNHEY and SVGEGT. The ends lost 6 bases at V and 7 bases at J; junction bases unmatched: 5. The CDR3 reads CASREQGIGYTF. The CDR3 bases are TGTGCCAGCAGGGAACAGGGGATTGGCTACACCTTC.

The chain joins TRBV20-1 to TRBJ2-1; 9 bases fit TRBD2. J lost 5 bases, V lost 6 bases, and 11 bases had no gene match. This CDR3 is built from 15 residues. Germline CDR1 and CDR2: DFQATT and SNEGSKA (reference sequence). The CDR3 spells CSARRLAATNNEQFF. CDR3 DNA sequence: TGCAGTGCCCGAAGACTAGCGGCGACAAACAATGAGCAGTTCTTC.